This TCR beta chain came from a study of cytomegalovirus exposure and HLA in healthy donors. Study outcomes and limitations: Across HLA loci, a later analysis found differing TCR association rates, with DRB1 most and HLA-C fewest. The study found most TCR sequences rare, yet found some public TCRs in many donors.

The V end was cut by 7 bases, the J end by 0 bases, with 20 bases between. Per the germline V gene, CDR1 is LNHDA and CDR2 is SQIVND (reference sequence). This CDR3 has 17 amino acids. 13 Jbeta primers and 60 Vbeta primers were used for the PCR. Clones were sequenced by immunoSEQ multiplex PCR, and TCRdb holds only the in-frame ones, with some missing. The data show 100,000 or so clones, approximately 80% seen once. A word on this clone: Its target is unknown.

The source material was PBMCs. The TCR comes from a man between 18 and 29 years old in good health and CMV-seronegative. This chain connects TRBV19 to TRBJ2-3, with D possibly being TRBD1 (5 bases). As DNA, the CDR3 is TGTGCCAGTACCCCCGGAAGGCAGGGCCTTAGCACAGATACGCAGTATTTT. This translates into CASTPGRQGLSTDTQYF. The complete variable domain, with remaining parts taken from reference TRBV19 and TRBJ2-3, reads DGGITQSPKYLFRKEGQNVTLSCEQNLNHDAMYWYRQDPGQGLRLIYYSQIVNDFQKGDIAEGYSVSREKKESFPLTVTSAQKNPTAFYLCASTPGRQGLSTDTQYFGPGTRLTVL.